This T cell receptor (beta chain) was sequenced during a study of blood T cells in healthy people across ages. Study in general: Template switching picked up about one barcoded beta molecule for each two T cells.

Each sample provided at least 5.5 micrograms of extracted total RNA. The authors ran a second PCR of 7 to 11 cycles using a sample-barcoded 5' primer and a J-beta primer mix. Tagging of each cDNA molecule was performed by a template-switch adaptor with 12 random nucleotides. TCRdb redid the calling of the 5' RACE reads with MiXCR, one entry per CDR3 protein. The table has about 1.1 million distinct CDR3 sequences, 35% to 45% seen once; the top ten hold around 13%. Sequencing input: blood. The sequence was obtained from a man between 18 and 29 years old in good health.

The CDR3 is CASSQGQPSSYEQYF. The CDR3 coding sequence is TGCGCCAGCAGCCAAGGACAGCCGAGCTCCTACGAGCAGTACTTC. V gene TRBV4-1 combines with J gene TRBJ2-7; possibly TRBD1 for D (5 bases). V lost 1 base to trimming and J lost 0 bases, with 10 bases between them. The germline V gene has CDR1 MGHRA and CDR2 YSYEKL. The CDR3 is 15 residues long.